The clone carrying this TCR beta chain was counted between two and nine times. The antigen is undetermined. The second PCR ran about 6 to 11 cycles with a sample-barcoded 5' primer and J-beta primers. Every cDNA was tagged by a template-switch adaptor with 12 random nucleotides. Each CDR3 protein is one row after TCRdb ran MiXCR on the 5' RACE reads. The table has 500,000 to 600,000 distinct CDR3 sequences, roughly 28% seen once. The data were taken from a study of blood T cells in healthy people across ages. The study's findings and limits: Across the age range, TCR beta diversity per million T cells fell in a roughly linear way. Diversity estimated from one million T cells was considered an underestimate. A greater number of naive CD4+ cells and higher diversity distinguished long-lived donors from aged donors.

Sequenced input: blood. This receptor was taken from a woman aged 65 to 85 in good health.

The CDR3 loop reads CASSLDGYEQFF. The CDR3 DNA is TGTGCCAGCAGCTTAGACGGTTATGAGCAGTTCTTC. The J gene is TRBJ2-5, the V gene TRBV7-9; D is uncertain. The DNA end is a closer match to TRBJ2-1, so the J assignment may be wrong. This CDR3 contains 12 residues. Germline CDR1 reads SEHNR; CDR2 reads FQNEAQ (reference sequence).